The 25 T cell receptor beta chains given below trace back to one sample, sequenced in a study of neurological immune-mediated disorders. Via MiXCR, TCRdb re-called the 5' RACE reads, giving one row per CDR3 protein. The sample has 15,000 to 20,000 distinct CDR3 sequences; about 11% are singletons. The specimen sequenced was CD8+ T cells from blood. The receptors come from a woman in her forties or fifties in good health.

This clonotype was observed at least ten times. This chain uses TRBV5-5 with TRBJ2-2; TRBD1 matches 8 bases. Germline lookup yields CDR1 SGHKS and CDR2 YYEKEE (reference sequence). The junction had 13 bases not matched to a gene; V was cut back by 0 bases and J by 0 bases. CDR3 length: 20 residues. The CDR3 DNA reads TGTGCCAGCAGCTTGGGAACCTGGACAGGGTATGGGGCGAACACCGGGGAGCTGTTTTTT. The encoded protein is CASSLGTWTGYGANTGELFF.

This clonotype came up many times. The rearrangement uses TRBV24-1 and TRBJ2-7; TRBD2 matches at 7 bases. The germline V gene encodes CDR1 KGHDR and CDR2 SFDVKD. J was trimmed by 5 bases and V by 4 bases; bases with no gene match: 7. The CDR3 runs to 14 residues. The CDR3 reads CATSESERGNEQYF. In DNA, the CDR3 is TGTGCCACCAGTGAATCTGAGCGGGGAAACGAGCAGTACTTC.

This clonotype was observed many times. V is TRBV9 and J is TRBJ1-4; unclear D gene. This CDR3 is 12 amino acids long. V lost 3 bases to trimming and J lost 8 bases, with 8 bases between them. Germline values: CDR1 SGDLS, CDR2 YYNGEE. Written as DNA, the CDR3 is TGTGCCAGCAGCGGCGCGGAGGAAAAACTGTTTTTT. This encodes CASSGAEEKLFF.

The sample holds many counts of this clonotype. This chain links TRBV3-1 with TRBJ2-7; possible D gene TRBD2, 6 bases. Germline values: CDR1 LGHDT, CDR2 YNNKEL (reference sequence). The CDR3 totals 16 residues. With 3 bases removed from V and 0 bases from J, the gap between germline ends came to 15 bases. The CDR3 DNA reads TGTGCCAGCAGCCAGGGTTTTGGCGGGACCTCCTACGAGCAGTACTTC. It yields the protein CASSQGFGGTSYEQYF.

This clonotype was seen many times. The genes are TRBV27 and TRBJ2-7; tentatively, D is TRBD1 or TRBD2 (5 bases each). Germline V lookup: CDR1 MNHEY, CDR2 SMNVEV (reference sequence). The V gene lost 2 bases and the J gene lost 5 bases, with 16 bases spanning the gap. The length of the CDR3 is 15 residues. This CDR3 is CASSLEGPRSHEQYF. Here the CDR3 DNA reads TGTGCCAGCAGTTTAGAGGGACCCCGATCCCACGAGCAGTACTTC.

The V call is TRBV3-1, the J call TRBJ1-1; D is ambiguous. The V end was cut by 5 bases, the J end by 2 bases, with 3 bases between. From germline, CDR1 is LGHDT and CDR2 YNNKEL (reference sequence). The CDR3 is 11 amino acids. CDR3 nucleotide sequence: TGTGCCAGCAGCTTCAACACTGAAGCTTTCTTT. Encoded protein: CASSFNTEAFF.

In this sample, this clonotype turned up many times. The chain couples TRBV13 to TRBJ2-3; D uncertain. Trimming removed 2 bases at V and 4 bases at J, with 4 bases between. Germline V gene lookup returns CDR1 PRHDT and CDR2 FYEKMQ (reference sequence). The CDR3 length is 12 residues. CDR3 amino acids: CASSLSADTQYF. As DNA, the CDR3 is TGTGCCAGCAGCTTAAGCGCAGATACGCAGTATTTT.

This clonotype is termed medium-sized. This chain uses TRBV4-3 with TRBJ2-1; tentative D call: TRBD2 (5 bases). The length of the CDR3 is 18 residues. The V end lost 0 bases, the J end lost 4 bases, and 19 bases lay between the germline ends. CDR1 and CDR2 (germline): LGHNA, YSLEER. CDR3 amino acids: CASSQDPYSGTSYNEQFF. CDR3 coding DNA: TGCGCCAGCAGCCAAGACCCCTACTCGGGAACCTCTTACAATGAGCAGTTCTTC.

The table lists this clonotype with many counts. This chain's CDR3 is CSARGAQGSTYNEQFF. The CDR3 coding sequence is TGCAGTGCTAGAGGGGCCCAGGGATCCACCTACAATGAGCAGTTCTTC. The rearrangement uses TRBV20-1 and TRBJ2-1; a possible D gene is TRBD1 (5 bases). This CDR3 has 16 residues. V lost 1 base and J lost 2, with 15 bases in between. Looked up from germline, CDR1 is DFQATT and CDR2 is SNEGSKA (reference sequence).

This clonotype was counted ten times or more. The rearrangement uses TRBV7-9 and TRBJ1-2, with TRBD1 matching over 12 bases. The germline CDR1 and CDR2 sequences are SEHNR and FQNEAQ (reference sequence). The CDR3 sequence is 16 residues long. The trim removed 5 bases at V and 2 bases at J, leaving 6 bases unmatched. CDR3 sequence (DNA): TGTGCCAGCAGCATGCGGGACAGGGGGCGAAACTATGGCTACACCTTC. As protein: CASSMRDRGRNYGYTF.

There are many counts of this clonotype. The chain has TRBV15 and TRBJ2-7, with 10 bases fitting TRBD1. With V trimmed by 2 bases and J by 5 bases, 6 bases remained unmatched. CDR1 is LNHNV and CDR2 is YYDKDF in the germline V gene (reference sequence). The CDR3 covers 15 residues. The CDR3 sequence is CATSRSKTGGDEQYF. CDR3 nucleotides: TGTGCCACCAGCAGAAGTAAGACAGGGGGCGACGAGCAGTACTTC.

This clonotype was observed many times. This chain links TRBV7-2 with TRBJ1-6; no clear D gene. The CDR3 has 15 amino acids. Germline CDR1 and CDR2: SGHTA and FQGNSA. Trimming took off 2 bases at V and 4 bases at J, with 9 bases between the two ends. CDR3 sequence: CASSLRPNYNSPLHF. CDR3 DNA: TGTGCCAGCAGCTTACGTCCGAATTATAATTCACCCCTCCACTTT. Full variable domain (rest looked up from reference TRBV7-2 and TRBJ1-6): GAGVSQSPSNKVTEKGKDVELRCDPISGHTALYWYRQSLGQGLEFLIYFQGNSAPDKSGLPSDRFSAERTGGSVSTLTIQRTQQEDSAVYLCASSLRPNYNSPLHFGNGTRLTVT.

The sample holds many counts of this clonotype. The chain employs TRBV20-1 and TRBJ2-7, with 7 bases matching TRBD2. The CDR3 consists of 15 residues. The V gene's germline CDR1 is DFQATT and CDR2 SNEGSKA (reference sequence). V lost 1 base and J lost 4; bases outside the gene matches: 10. The CDR3 sequence: CSARAPESGAYEQYF. CDR3 DNA: TGCAGTGCTAGAGCCCCGGAAAGCGGGGCTTACGAGCAGTACTTC.

There are many counts of this clonotype. The chain employs TRBV5-6 and TRBJ2-7, with D maybe TRBD1 (6 bases). The CDR3 spans 17 residues. Germline assignment: CDR1 SGHDT and CDR2 YYEEEE. The V end lost 0 bases, the J end lost 3 bases, and 19 bases lay between the germline ends. Here the CDR3 DNA reads TGTGCCAGCAGCTTGGCCACGTTGGCAGGGGTTCTCTACGAGCAGTACTTC. It is translated as CASSLATLAGVLYEQYF.

This clonotype was found many times. V and J are TRBV6-2 or TRBV6-3 and TRBJ2-1; 15 bases agree with TRBD2. Germline assignment: CDR1 MNHEY and CDR2 SVGEGT. V was pared by 7 bases and J by 15 bases, with 10 bases of the junction left unmatched. The CDR3 is made up of 14 amino acids. The CDR3 DNA reads TGTGCCAGCACCGGACTAGCGGGAGGGTCGGTATGGTTCTTC. It is translated as CASTGLAGGSVWFF.

This clonotype was counted many times. The chain joins TRBV2 to TRBJ1-2, with a tentative D call TRBD1 (5 bases). V was shortened by 6 bases and J by 7 bases, with 15 bases between the two germline ends. The CDR3 covers 13 residues. From germline, CDR1 is SNHLY and CDR2 FYNNEI. CDR3 coding DNA: TGTGCCAGCAGGGGGACGCCCACTGTTGGCTACACCTTC. Its translation: CASRGTPTVGYTF.

This clonotype was counted ten times or more. The chain couples TRBV28 to TRBJ2-1, with 8 bases fitting TRBD2. The CDR3 is 14 amino acids. CDR1 and CDR2 (germline): MDHEN, SYDVKM. V dropped 1 base and J dropped 4; count of bases not matched to a gene: 0. CDR3 in DNA: TGTGCCAGCAGTTTATCTAGCGGGTACAATGAGCAGTTCTTC. It is translated as CASSLSSGYNEQFF.

This clonotype turned up a few times. The chain combines TRBV9 with TRBJ1-2, with D possibly matching TRBD1 (5 bases). The CDR3 length is 15 residues. From germline, CDR1 is SGDLS and CDR2 YYNGEE. V was pared by 6 bases and J by 4 bases, with 19 bases between. The CDR3 bases are TGTGCCAGCACCCCCACCGGGGGATCCCTCTATGGCTACACCTTC. Amino acid sequence: CASTPTGGSLYGYTF. Looking up the rest from reference TRBV9 and TRBJ1-2 gives the full variable domain: DSGVTQTPKHLITATGQRVTLRCSPRSGDLSVYWYQQSLDQGLQFLIQYYNGEERAKGNILERFSAQQFPDLHSELNLSSLELGDSALYFCASTPTGGSLYGYTFGSGTRLTVV.

This clonotype has ten or more counts. V is TRBV29-1 and J is TRBJ2-7; D might be TRBD1 (5 bases). Trimming pared 0 bases from V and 2 bases from J, leaving 14 bases between. The CDR3 sequence is 15 residues long. In germline, CDR1 is SQVTM, CDR2 ANQGSEA. The CDR3 is CSVEDTGGIPYEQYF. Written as DNA, the CDR3 is TGCAGCGTTGAAGATACAGGCGGAATCCCCTACGAGCAGTACTTC.

This clonotype was observed at least ten times. This chain links TRBV3-1 with TRBJ2-7; D might be TRBD1 (5 bases). Looked up from germline, CDR1 is LGHDT and CDR2 is YNNKEL (reference sequence). The CDR3 runs 14 residues. V lost 6 bases and J 5 bases, leaving 17 bases between the germline ends. As DNA, the CDR3 is TGTGCCAGCAGTAGTACAGGACCTCCCGACGAGCAGTACTTC. Residues: CASSSTGPPDEQYF.

The table lists this clonotype with many counts. The rearrangement links TRBV27 to TRBJ2-4; D not resolved. Germline V CDR1 and CDR2: MNHEY, SMNVEV (reference sequence). This CDR3 contains 14 residues. Trimming took 3 bases from V and 0 from J, leaving 6 bases between them. CDR3 nucleotides: TGTGCCAGCAGTTTTTCGTTAGCCAAAAACATTCAGTACTTC. It yields the protein CASSFSLAKNIQYF.

This clonotype occurred many times. This chain links TRBV6-5 with TRBJ2-3; D is uncertain. Trimming took 0 bases from V and 6 from J, leaving 7 bases between them. Looked up from germline, CDR1 is MNHEY and CDR2 is SVGAGI. This CDR3 region has 13 residues. This CDR3 is CASSYSRADTQYF. DNA for the CDR3: TGTGCCAGCAGTTACTCCCGAGCTGATACGCAGTATTTT.

This clonotype was counted ten times or more. This rearrangement joins TRBV29-1 to TRBJ2-2; the D gene is possibly TRBD1 (5 bases). V shed 6 bases and J shed 1 base, with 9 bases lying between them. Per the germline V gene, CDR1 is SQVTM and CDR2 is ANQGSEA. The CDR3 is 13 amino acids. As DNA, the CDR3 is TGCAGCGTCAGGGATGGGAACACCGGGGAGCTGTTTTTT. Protein product: CSVRDGNTGELFF.

By frequency in the sample, this clonotype is medium-sized. This sequence joins TRBV20-1 and TRBJ2-7, with D possibly matching TRBD1 (6 bases). Trimming left V 5 bases short and J 0 bases short, with 11 bases between. CDR3 length equals 13 residues. CDR1 DFQATT and CDR2 SNEGSKA come from the germline V gene (reference sequence). This chain's CDR3 is CSAWTENSYEQYF. In DNA, the CDR3 is TGCAGTGCTTGGACAGAAAACTCCTACGAGCAGTACTTC.

This clonotype came up many times. V usage is TRBV6-1 and J usage is TRBJ2-7, with 8 bases matching TRBD1. The CDR3 is 15 residues long. Germline V gene data show CDR1 as MNHNS and CDR2 as SASEGT. With V trimmed by 7 bases and J by 5 bases, 13 bases remained unmatched. CDR3 nucleotides: TGTGCCAGCACGGGGGTCAGGACAGGGAATAACGAGCAGTACTTC. It yields the protein CASTGVRTGNNEQYF.